Listed below are T cell receptor beta chains from one sample, sequenced in a study of identifying expanded T cells in peripheral blood. Here immunoSEQ multiplex PCR was the method, and the copy in TCRdb shows in-frame clones only, minus some. This repertoire shows around 100,000 clones, over 70% found once; its top ten account for approximately 6%. Sequenced input: blood. The source is a person aged 18-70 years in good health. Both conserved end residues are part of each CDR3. The D gene is left open where the match is weak. Some rows have no size entry. The others give once, few or many, or a class for an expanded clone.

D gene: TRBD2; clone size: NA; J gene: TRBJ2-1; V gene: TRBV2; CDR3 protein: CASSPGTSPNEQFF; CDR3 DNA: TGTGCCAGCAGTCCCGGGACTAGTCCCAATGAGCAGTTCTTC
D gene: NA; clone size: NA; J gene: TRBJ2-7; V gene: TRBV7-2; CDR3 protein: CASSFSYEQYF; CDR3 DNA: TGTGCCAGCAGCTTCAGCTACGAGCAGTACTTC
D gene: NA; clone size: NA; J gene: TRBJ2-6; V gene: TRBV7-3; CDR3 protein: CASSLSGGAGANVLTF; CDR3 DNA: TGTGCCAGCAGCCTCTCTGGGGGTGCTGGGGCCAACGTCCTGACTTTC
D gene: NA; clone size: few; J gene: TRBJ2-2; V gene: TRBV6-5; CDR3 protein: CASSAGTLNTGELFF; CDR3 DNA: TGTGCCAGCAGTGCCGGGACCCTGAACACCGGGGAGCTGTTTTTT
D gene: NA; clone size: NA; J gene: TRBJ1-4; V gene: TRBV9; CDR3 protein: CASSGGTTNEKLFF; CDR3 DNA: TGTGCCAGCAGCGGAGGGACAACTAATGAAAAACTGTTTTTT
D gene: TRBD2; clone size: NA; J gene: TRBJ2-1; V gene: TRBV7-8; CDR3 protein: CASSPSATSGRYEQFF; CDR3 DNA: TGTGCCAGCAGCCCTTCGGCGACGAGCGGGAGGTATGAGCAGTTCTTC
D gene: NA; clone size: NA; J gene: TRBJ1-1; V gene: TRBV5-6; CDR3 protein: CASSLGQFSPEAFF; CDR3 DNA: TGTGCCAGCAGCCTAGGACAGTTCTCCCCTGAAGCTTTCTTT
D gene: NA; clone size: NA; J gene: TRBJ1-3; V gene: TRBV14; CDR3 protein: CASSAGRAGNTIYF; CDR3 DNA: TGTGCCAGCAGCGCCGGTAGGGCTGGAAACACCATATATTTT
D gene: NA; clone size: NA; J gene: TRBJ2-2; V gene: TRBV6-4; CDR3 protein: CASSKESGTGELFF; CDR3 DNA: TGTGCCAGCAGCAAGGAATCCGGGACCGGGGAGCTGTTTTTT
D gene: NA; clone size: few; J gene: TRBJ2-5; V gene: TRBV5-3; CDR3 protein: CARSLVYTFRETQYF; CDR3 DNA: TGTGCCAGAAGCTTGGTTTATACTTTCCGAGAGACCCAGTACTTC
D gene: NA; clone size: NA; J gene: TRBJ2-5; V gene: TRBV6-5; CDR3 protein: CASSSPSGAEETQYF; CDR3 DNA: TGTGCCAGCAGTAGCCCCTCGGGGGCGGAAGAGACCCAGTACTTC
D gene: NA; clone size: NA; J gene: TRBJ2-5; V gene: TRBV6-6; CDR3 protein: CASSYGGAIQETQYF; CDR3 DNA: TGTGCCAGCAGTTACGGGGGGGCAATCCAAGAGACCCAGTACTTC
D gene: TRBD1; clone size: NA; J gene: TRBJ1-1; V gene: TRBV7-2; CDR3 protein: CASSLDRGSTEAFF; CDR3 DNA: TGTGCCAGCAGCTTGGACAGGGGGAGCACTGAAGCTTTCTTT
D gene: NA; clone size: NA; J gene: TRBJ2-5; V gene: TRBV13; CDR3 protein: CASSLRRGGTQYF; CDR3 DNA: TGTGCCAGCAGCTTAAGGCGGGGTGGGACCCAGTACTTC
D gene: NA; clone size: NA; J gene: TRBJ1-3; V gene: TRBV30; CDR3 protein: CAWSVPPRRGNTIYF; CDR3 DNA: TGTGCCTGGAGTGTACCGCCCAGGCGAGGAAACACCATATATTTT
D gene: TRBD1; clone size: NA; J gene: TRBJ2-1; V gene: TRBV4-1; CDR3 protein: CASSQARTGTYNEQFF; CDR3 DNA: TGCGCCAGCAGCCAGGCCCGGACAGGAACCTACAATGAGCAGTTCTTC
D gene: NA; clone size: NA; J gene: TRBJ1-1; V gene: TRBV9; CDR3 protein: CASSPGGGLNMNTEAFF; CDR3 DNA: TGTGCCAGCAGCCCCGGCGGGGGGCTTAATATGAACACTGAAGCTTTCTTT
D gene: TRBD1; clone size: NA; J gene: TRBJ1-1; V gene: TRBV6-5; CDR3 protein: CASSFTQGAEAFF; CDR3 DNA: TGTGCCAGCAGTTTCACACAGGGGGCTGAAGCTTTCTTT
D gene: NA; clone size: NA; J gene: TRBJ2-5; V gene: TRBV7-3; CDR3 protein: CASGTARSETQYF; CDR3 DNA: TGTGCCTCCGGGACTGCCCGATCGGAGACCCAGTACTTC
D gene: NA; clone size: NA; J gene: TRBJ1-1; V gene: TRBV30; CDR3 protein: CAWSAQGGKPRNTEAFF; CDR3 DNA: TGTGCCTGGAGTGCTCAGGGAGGGAAGCCTCGGAACACTGAAGCTTTCTTT
D gene: NA; clone size: NA; J gene: TRBJ2-7; V gene: TRBV2; CDR3 protein: CASSEGGPTYEQYF; CDR3 DNA: TGTGCCAGCAGTGAAGGGGGCCCGACCTACGAGCAGTACTTC
D gene: NA; clone size: NA; J gene: TRBJ1-2; V gene: TRBV2; CDR3 protein: CASGSTGSYGYTF; CDR3 DNA: TGTGCCAGCGGTTCCACAGGGTCGTATGGCTACACCTTC
D gene: TRBD1; clone size: once; J gene: TRBJ2-1; V gene: TRBV12-5; CDR3 protein: CASDHRGLGSYNEQFF; CDR3 DNA: TGTGCTAGTGACCACAGGGGGCTTGGCTCGTACAATGAGCAGTTCTTC
D gene: NA; clone size: NA; J gene: TRBJ2-3; V gene: TRBV7-9; CDR3 protein: CASSLFGESTDTQYF; CDR3 DNA: TGTGCCAGCAGCTTATTTGGGGAAAGCACAGATACGCAGTATTTT
D gene: NA; clone size: once; J gene: TRBJ1-1; V gene: TRBV25-1; CDR3 protein: CASSPLTLRAAEAFF; CDR3 DNA: TGTGCCAGCAGTCCCCTTACACTTCGAGCTGCTGAAGCTTTCTTT
D gene: NA; clone size: few; J gene: TRBJ1-6; V gene: TRBV19; CDR3 protein: CASSMGGRNSPLHF; CDR3 DNA: TGTGCCAGTAGTATGGGGGGCAGAAATTCACCCCTCCACTTT
D gene: NA; clone size: NA; J gene: TRBJ2-5; V gene: TRBV6-1; CDR3 protein: CASSRTVQETQYF; CDR3 DNA: TGTGCCAGCAGTAGAACAGTACAAGAGACCCAGTACTTC
D gene: NA; clone size: few; J gene: TRBJ2-7; V gene: TRBV18; CDR3 protein: CASSPSKDEQYF; CDR3 DNA: TGTGCCAGCTCACCTTCGAAAGACGAGCAGTACTTC
D gene: NA; clone size: NA; J gene: TRBJ1-5; V gene: TRBV6-5; CDR3 protein: CASSYSASLDQPQHF; CDR3 DNA: TGTGCCAGCAGTTACTCGGCCTCCTTGGATCAGCCCCAGCATTTT
D gene: TRBD2; clone size: NA; J gene: TRBJ2-2; V gene: TRBV6-5; CDR3 protein: CASSYHSGTSTGELFF; CDR3 DNA: TGTGCCAGCAGTTACCATAGTGGGACTAGCACCGGGGAGCTGTTTTTT
D gene: TRBD1; clone size: NA; J gene: TRBJ1-4; V gene: TRBV4-3; CDR3 protein: CASSPGGAGGLLREKLFF; CDR3 DNA: TGCGCCAGCAGCCCGGGCGGGGCAGGGGGCCTCTTGAGGGAAAAACTGTTTTTT
D gene: TRBD1; clone size: NA; J gene: TRBJ1-5; V gene: TRBV5-8; CDR3 protein: CASSSDRGGQPQHF; CDR3 DNA: TGTGCCAGCAGCTCGGACAGGGGGGGACAGCCCCAGCATTTT
D gene: NA; clone size: NA; J gene: TRBJ1-2; V gene: TRBV19; CDR3 protein: CASSITGLVGYTF; CDR3 DNA: TGTGCCAGTAGTATCACAGGGTTAGTCGGCTACACCTTC
D gene: TRBD2; clone size: NA; J gene: TRBJ2-3; V gene: TRBV5-1; CDR3 protein: CASSSGRSTDTQYF; CDR3 DNA: TGCGCCAGCAGCTCCGGGAGGAGCACAGATACGCAGTATTTT
D gene: NA; clone size: NA; J gene: TRBJ1-6; V gene: TRBV2; CDR3 protein: CASIRDGNSPLHF; CDR3 DNA: TGTGCCAGCATTCGGGACGGGAATTCACCCCTCCACTTT
D gene: TRBD2; clone size: NA; J gene: TRBJ2-1; V gene: TRBV27; CDR3 protein: CASSLGTSEINEQFF; CDR3 DNA: TGTGCCAGCAGTTTAGGGACTAGCGAAATAAATGAGCAGTTCTTC
D gene: NA; clone size: NA; J gene: TRBJ1-5; V gene: TRBV19; CDR3 protein: CASAAGARNQPQHF; CDR3 DNA: TGTGCCAGCGCTGCAGGGGCCCGCAATCAGCCCCAGCATTTT
D gene: NA; clone size: NA; J gene: TRBJ2-5; V gene: TRBV2; CDR3 protein: CASSVEVISQETQYF; CDR3 DNA: TGTGCCAGCAGTGTCGAGGTTATCTCCCAAGAGACCCAGTACTTC
D gene: NA; clone size: NA; J gene: TRBJ2-3; V gene: TRBV7-3; CDR3 protein: CASSLRGLTVLPTDTQYF; CDR3 DNA: TGTGCCAGCAGCTTACGGGGATTGACAGTCCTCCCCACAGATACGCAGTATTTT
D gene: NA; clone size: once; J gene: TRBJ1-5; V gene: TRBV4-1; CDR3 protein: CASSQGRNKYQPQHF; CDR3 DNA: TGCGCCAGCAGCCAAGGCCGGAACAAGTATCAGCCCCAGCATTTT
D gene: TRBD1; clone size: NA; J gene: TRBJ1-1; V gene: TRBV18; CDR3 protein: CASSPQGQQNTEAFF; CDR3 DNA: TGTGCCAGCTCACCCCAGGGACAGCAGAACACTGAAGCTTTCTTT
D gene: TRBD1; clone size: NA; J gene: TRBJ2-7; V gene: TRBV10-3; CDR3 protein: CAISESTGTYEQYF; CDR3 DNA: TGTGCCATCAGTGAGTCGACAGGGACCTACGAGCAGTACTTC
D gene: NA; clone size: NA; J gene: TRBJ1-4; V gene: TRBV25-1; CDR3 protein: CASSVGGTNEKLFF; CDR3 DNA: TGTGCCAGCAGTGTGGGGGGGACTAATGAAAAACTGTTTTTT
D gene: NA; clone size: NA; J gene: TRBJ1-2; V gene: TRBV25-1; CDR3 protein: CASSPRGRAQWGYTF; CDR3 DNA: TGTGCCAGCAGTCCCCGGGGGCGGGCGCAGTGGGGCTACACCTTC
D gene: NA; clone size: NA; J gene: TRBJ2-5; V gene: TRBV5-1; CDR3 protein: CASSFGSQETQYF; CDR3 DNA: TGCGCCAGCAGCTTTGGTTCTCAAGAGACCCAGTACTTC
D gene: TRBD2; clone size: NA; J gene: TRBJ2-7; V gene: TRBV7-9; CDR3 protein: CASSSPPGGPPYEQYF; CDR3 DNA: TGTGCCAGCAGCTCCCCGCCGGGAGGGCCACCCTACGAGCAGTACTTC
D gene: NA; clone size: NA; J gene: TRBJ1-1; V gene: TRBV18; CDR3 protein: CASSLRYQNTEAFF; CDR3 DNA: TGTGCCAGCTCACTACGGTACCAAAACACTGAAGCTTTCTTT
D gene: NA; clone size: few; J gene: TRBJ2-7; V gene: TRBV18; CDR3 protein: CASSPAGSGYEQYF; CDR3 DNA: TGTGCCAGCTCACCAGCAGGATCTGGGTACGAGCAGTACTTC